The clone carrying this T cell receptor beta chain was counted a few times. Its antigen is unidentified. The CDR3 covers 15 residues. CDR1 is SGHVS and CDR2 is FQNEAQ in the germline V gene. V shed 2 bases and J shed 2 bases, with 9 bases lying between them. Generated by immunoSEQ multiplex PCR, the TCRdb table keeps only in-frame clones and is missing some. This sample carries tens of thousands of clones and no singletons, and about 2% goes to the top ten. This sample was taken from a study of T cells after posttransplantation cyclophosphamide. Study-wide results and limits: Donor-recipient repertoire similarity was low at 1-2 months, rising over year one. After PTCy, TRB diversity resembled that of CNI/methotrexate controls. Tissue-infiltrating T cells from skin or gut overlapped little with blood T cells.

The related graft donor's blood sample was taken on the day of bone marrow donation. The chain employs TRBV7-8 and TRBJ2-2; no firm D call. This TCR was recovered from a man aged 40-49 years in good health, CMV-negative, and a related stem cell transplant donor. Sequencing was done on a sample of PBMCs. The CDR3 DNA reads TGTGCCAGCAGCTTACTGGAGATAAACACCGGGGAGCTGTTTTTT. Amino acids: CASSLLEINTGELFF. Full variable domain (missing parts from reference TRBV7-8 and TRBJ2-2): GAGVSQSPRYKVAKRGQDVALRCDPISGHVSLFWYQQALGQGPEFLTYFQNEAQLDKSGLPSDRFFAERPEGSVSTLKIQRTQQEDSAVYLCASSLLEINTGELFFGEGSRLTVL.